This T cell receptor (beta chain) was sequenced for a study of T-cell reconstitution after alpha-beta-depleted transplantation in children. General study findings and limits: Hyperexpanded clones declined; after one year, newly produced T cells mostly supplied diversity.

The CDR3 totals 15 residues. Between the trimmed V and J ends, which lost 8 bases and 0 bases, there was a span of 14 bases. The TCRbeta library incorporated unique molecular identifiers. TCRdb used MiXCR to reprocess the PCR reads, holding one entry per CDR3 protein. The sample includes about 130,000 distinct CDR3 sequences, 8% to 10% seen only once; the top ten take around 24%. Turning to this clonotype: Antigen: not known.

The chain employs TRBV12-3 or TRBV12-4 and TRBJ2-1, with D possibly being TRBD2 (5 bases). The sample consisted of PBMCs, mostly from graft donor cells, taken 180 days after TCRalphabeta/CD19-depleted stem cell transplant. This sequence was found in a girl under three years old who had a stem cell transplant for combined immunodeficiency, so the T cells may come from the graft donor. CDR3 DNA sequence: TGTGCCAGCCGAGTCTCGGGGAGCTCCTACAATGAGCAGTTCTTC. It encodes CASRVSGSSYNEQFF.